A selection of T cell receptor beta chains follows, all from one sample in a study of T cells in Graves' hyperthyroidism and ophthalmopathy. MiXCR, applied by TCRdb to the multiplex PCR reads, yields one record per CDR3 protein. The table has 250,000 to 300,000 distinct CDR3 sequences, roughly 15% seen once. Sequenced sample: blood. Every receptor here comes from a woman in her 30s with Graves' hyperthyroidism that later progressed to Graves' ophthalmopathy. The CDR3 runs from the conserved cysteine through the conserved F or W. Fields, in order: clone size, J gene, D gene, V gene, CDR3 protein, CDR3 DNA. The D gene is left open where the match is weak. Only part of the rows carry a size: once, few, many, or a class if the clone is expanded.

>many|TRBJ2-5|.|TRBV6-1
CASSYGTRETQYF
TGTGCCAGCAGTTACGGGACGCGGGAGACCCAGTACTTC
>.|TRBJ1-3|.|TRBV28
CASRPPTGNTIYF
TGTGCCAGCAGGCCCCCAACTGGAAACACCATATATTTT
>many|TRBJ1-4|.|TRBV11-2
CASSLVPRDDEKLFF
TGTGCCAGCAGCTTAGTTCCCCGGGACGATGAAAAACTGTTTTTT
>.|TRBJ2-6|.|TRBV18
CASSPIRGSGANVLTF
TGTGCCAGCTCACCGATTAGGGGTTCTGGGGCCAACGTCCTGACTTTC
>many|TRBJ2-2|TRBD1|TRBV6-2/TRBV6-3
CASSYSYRGLGELFF
TGTGCCAGCAGTTACTCGTACAGGGGGCTCGGGGAGCTGTTTTTT
>many|TRBJ1-1|.|TRBV5-1
CASFGSANTEAFF
TGCGCCAGCTTTGGTTCAGCTAACACTGAAGCTTTCTTT
>many|TRBJ1-6|TRBD1|TRBV28
CASSPRDRGPSPLHF
TGTGCCAGCAGTCCCCGGGACAGGGGGCCGTCACCCCTCCACTTT
>few|TRBJ2-4|TRBD1|TRBV5-5
CASSPGQGVAKNIQYF
TGTGCCAGCAGCCCGGGACAGGGGGTAGCCAAAAACATTCAGTACTTC
>many|TRBJ1-1|TRBD1|TRBV5-1
CASSTGQMNTEAFF
TGCGCCAGCAGCACGGGACAGATGAACACTGAAGCTTTCTTT
>many|TRBJ2-3|TRBD1|TRBV7-2
CASSGAGGVGDTQYF
TGTGCCAGCAGCGGGGCAGGGGGCGTGGGAGATACGCAGTATTTT
>many|TRBJ2-3|TRBD2|TRBV11-2
CASSLGWTSGSSTDTQYF
TGTGCCAGCAGCTTAGGATGGACTAGCGGGAGTTCAACAGATACGCAGTATTTT
>few|TRBJ2-7|.|TRBV27
CASRTGTTYEQYF
TGTGCCAGCAGAACCGGGACAACCTACGAGCAGTACTTC
>many|TRBJ2-7|.|TRBV3-2
CASSQDSGGNCYEQYF
TGTGCCAGCAGCCAAGATTCGGGGGGTAATTGCTACGAGCAGTACTTC
>many|TRBJ2-3|.|TRBV20-1
CSARAGAGGTDTQYF
TGCAGTGCTAGAGCTGGGGCCGGGGGAACAGATACGCAGTATTTT
>few|TRBJ2-1|.|TRBV29-1
CSVGGQVYNEQFF
TGCAGCGTTGGCGGGCAGGTTTACAATGAGCAGTTCTTC
>many|TRBJ1-2|TRBD1|TRBV18
CASSSRQGVYGYTF
TGTGCCAGCTCAAGCCGACAGGGTGTCTATGGCTACACCTTC
>many|TRBJ2-3|TRBD1|TRBV7-2
CASSLSWTGRFTDTQYF
TGTGCCAGCAGCTTATCTTGGACAGGGCGCTTCACAGATACGCAGTATTTT
>many|TRBJ2-7|.|TRBV18
CASSPPRAYEQYF
TGTGCCAGCTCACCACCGAGGGCCTACGAGCAGTACTTC
>many|TRBJ2-3|.|TRBV4-1
CASSQGIGAAQDTQYF
TGCGCCAGCAGCCAAGGTATAGGGGCCGCCCAAGATACGCAGTATTTT
>.|TRBJ1-4|TRBD1|TRBV12-3/TRBV12-4
CASRTGTGFGKLFF
TGTGCCAGCAGGACTGGGACAGGGTTTGGAAAACTGTTTTTT
>.|TRBJ2-7|.|TRBV6-1
CASRWRSSYEQYF
TGTGCCAGCAGGTGGAGAAGCTCCTACGAGCAGTACTTC
>.|TRBJ2-1|.|TRBV9
CASSVVAGLGNNEQFF
TGTGCCAGCAGCGTAGTCGCAGGTTTGGGCAATAATGAGCAGTTCTTC
>few|TRBJ2-1|.|TRBV6-5
CASSYDTATAQFF
TGTGCCAGCAGTTACGATACAGCTACAGCCCAGTTCTTC
>many|TRBJ2-7|TRBD1|TRBV27
CASSLYRQGKYYEQYF
TGTGCCAGCAGTTTATATCGACAGGGGAAGTACTACGAGCAGTACTTC